Listed here are 32 T cell receptor beta chains from one sample, sequenced in a study of CD8 T cells in ankylosing spondylitis. TCRdb independently ran MiXCR on the 5' RACE reads; one entry per CDR3 protein. The sample includes about 140,000 distinct CDR3 sequences, roughly 8.3% of them seen just once. Specimen: synovial fluid, either unsorted or a sorted T cell fraction (not recorded which). All receptors derive from a male donor with ankylosing spondylitis.

The gene calls are TRBV5-1 and TRBJ1-5; a weak D match, TRBD1 (5 bases). The CDR3 has 15 residues. Germline V CDR1 and CDR2: SGHRS, YFSETQ. The ends were cut back, 4 bases at V and 3 bases at J, with 14 bases in the middle. The CDR3 sequence: CASSRRSGINQPQHF. The CDR3 DNA is TGCGCCAGCAGCCGGAGGTCAGGGATCAATCAGCCCCAGCATTTT.

The chain is built from TRBV20-1 and TRBJ2-1, with D uncertain. Germline V gene data show CDR1 as DFQATT and CDR2 as SNEGSKA (reference sequence). V lost 6 bases to trimming and J lost 1 base, with 13 bases between them. This CDR3 spans 14 amino acids. The CDR3 here is CSARPYRSYNEQFF. The CDR3 DNA sequence: TGCAGTGCCCGCCCGTATAGGTCCTACAATGAGCAGTTCTTC.

This clonotype has more than one count but fewer than ten. The rearrangement uses TRBV14 and TRBJ2-3; D gene uncertain. V was pared by 2 bases and J by 4 bases, with 16 bases between. Germline CDR1 SGHDN, CDR2 FVKESK. This CDR3 contains 16 residues. For the CDR3, the DNA is TGTGCCAGCAGCCAACGGGCCGCTCTTCCCGCAGATACGCAGTATTTT. It codes for CASSQRAALPADTQYF.

The table lists this clonotype with many counts. This chain connects TRBV6-2 or TRBV6-3 to TRBJ1-5; D is possibly TRBD1 (6 bases). Trimming took off 7 bases at V and 2 bases at J, with 15 bases between the two ends. Germline V gene data show CDR1 as MNHEY and CDR2 as SVGEGT. The CDR3 is 15 residues long. The CDR3 DNA is TGTGCCAGCATCATGGGGGGCGCGGGCAATCAGCCCCAGCATTTT. It translates to CASIMGGAGNQPQHF.

The table lists this clonotype with a few counts. V usage is TRBV5-6 and J usage is TRBJ2-7; D is possibly TRBD1 (6 bases). V lost 5 bases and J 4 bases, leaving 19 bases between the germline ends. CDR1 and CDR2 from the germline V gene are SGHDT and YYEEEE. The CDR3 spans 15 residues. CDR3 coding DNA: TGTGCCAGCAGTTCGCTCAGGGGTGGGGGATACGAGCAGTACTTC. It encodes CASSSLRGGGYEQYF. Together with reference TRBV5-6 and TRBJ2-7, the CDR3 gives the full variable domain: DAGVTQSPTHLIKTRGQQVTLRCSPKSGHDTVSWYQQALGQGPQFIFQYYEEEERQRGNFPDRFSGHQFPNYSSELNVNALLLGDSALYLCASSSLRGGGYEQYFGPGTRLTVT.

The rearrangement uses TRBV5-1 and TRBJ2-1; D is perhaps TRBD1 (6 bases). This CDR3 spans 15 amino acids. The V gene lost 4 bases and the J gene lost 3 bases, with 14 bases spanning the gap. Germline V gene lookup returns CDR1 SGHRS and CDR2 YFSETQ. In DNA, the CDR3 is TGCGCCAGCAGCGCCGGACAGACCAGCTACAATGAGCAGTTCTTC. Translation gives CASSAGQTSYNEQFF.

In its sample, this clonotype was seen many times. The chain uses TRBV5-1 and TRBJ2-3; D is ambiguous. CDR1 and CDR2 from the germline V gene are SGHRS and YFSETQ. V lost 2 bases, J lost 14 bases, and 18 bases lay in between. This CDR3 is 13 amino acids long. CDR3 loop: CASSFLPTLRAYF. CDR3 nucleotide sequence: TGCGCCAGCAGCTTTTTACCCACCCTCCGCGCGTATTTT.

This clonotype was counted ten times or more. V usage is TRBV5-1 and J usage is TRBJ2-7; no clear D. V lost 0 bases to trimming and J lost 2 bases, with 12 bases between them. The CDR3 has 15 residues. Looked up from germline, CDR1 is SGHRS and CDR2 is YFSETQ. CDR3 loop: CASSLEPRLTYEQYF. The CDR3 DNA reads as TGCGCCAGCAGCTTGGAACCAAGACTTACCTACGAGCAGTACTTC.

This clonotype has a handful of counts. This chain links TRBV5-1 with TRBJ1-1, with D unresolved. Trimming cost V 2 bases and J 1 base, with 9 bases left between them. The CDR3 is 14 amino acids. Germline V lookup: CDR1 SGHRS, CDR2 YFSETQ. The CDR3 spells CASSFDTQNTEAFF. In nucleotides, the CDR3 is TGCGCCAGCAGCTTCGACACGCAGAACACTGAAGCTTTCTTT.

Ten or more counts support this clonotype. CDR3 residues: CASRPQNYEQYF. The DNA for the CDR3 is TGTGCCAGCAGGCCCCAAAACTACGAGCAGTACTTC. V gene TRBV6-6 combines with J gene TRBJ2-7; D is undetermined. The germline gives CDR1 MNHNY, CDR2 SVGAGI (reference sequence). V lost 6 bases to trimming and J lost 3 bases, with 9 bases between them. This CDR3 contains 12 residues.

This clonotype was found a few times. This may stem from a read error, because a much larger clone lies one nucleotide away. The J gene is TRBJ1-2, the V gene TRBV15; D unresolved. The CDR3 sequence is 13 residues long. Per the germline V gene, CDR1 is LNHNV and CDR2 is YYDKDF (reference sequence). CDR3 sequence (DNA): TGTGCCACCAGCAGAGATAGGCACTATGGCTTCACCTTC. Its protein product is CATSRDRHYGFTF. Complete variable domain (other parts from reference TRBV15 and TRBJ1-2): DAMVIQNPRYQVTQFGKPVTLSCSQTLNHNVMYWYQQKSSQAPKLLFHYYDKDFNNEADTPDNFQSRRPNTSFCFLDIRSPGLGDTAMYLCATSRDRHYGFTFGSGTRLTVV.

This clonotype was recorded many times. The chain uses TRBV24-1 and TRBJ2-1, with 11 bases fitting TRBD2. V lost 5 bases, J lost 0 bases, and 5 bases stayed unmatched. This CDR3 spans 17 amino acids. The V gene's germline CDR1 is KGHDR and CDR2 SFDVKD. The CDR3 nucleotides are TGTGCCACCAGTGTCTCGGGACTAGCGGTCTCCTACAATGAGCAGTTCTTC. This encodes CATSVSGLAVSYNEQFF.

V gene TRBV7-8 combines with J gene TRBJ2-7; D remains ambiguous. The V end lost 4 bases, the J end lost 2 bases, and 9 bases lay between the germline ends. The CDR3 extends over 13 amino acids. Germline V gene data show CDR1 as SGHVS and CDR2 as FQNEAQ. CDR3 coding DNA: TGTGCCAGCAGCTGGAACACCGCCTACGAGCAGTACTTC. Its protein is CASSWNTAYEQYF.

This clonotype was seen more than once but under ten times. The DNA of the CDR3 is TGTGCCAGCAGGTCAGGGACAGGGGTTAGCAATCAGCCCCAGCATTTT. It encodes CASRSGTGVSNQPQHF. The gene calls are TRBV27 and TRBJ1-5; 10 bases line up with TRBD1. This CDR3 is built from 16 residues. CDR1 MNHEY and CDR2 SMNVEV come from the germline V gene (reference sequence). Trimming removed 6 bases from V and 0 bases from J; junction bases left unmatched: 5.

There are a few counts of this clonotype. For the CDR3, the DNA is TGTGCCACCAGTGACCGGGACGATGAAGCTTTCTTT. Encoded protein: CATSDRDDEAFF. The rearrangement uses TRBV24-1 and TRBJ1-1; possibly TRBD1 for D (5 bases). The CDR3 is 12 amino acids. Per the germline V gene, CDR1 is KGHDR and CDR2 is SFDVKD. V was trimmed by 4 bases and J by 7 bases, leaving 9 bases between them.

At least ten counts were recorded for this clonotype. The chain carries TRBV15 and TRBJ1-6, with a tentative D call TRBD1 (5 bases). The CDR3 has 16 amino acids. Germline CDR1 is LNHNV and CDR2 is YYDKDF (reference sequence). Trimming took 0 bases from V and 7 from J, leaving 13 bases between them. The CDR3 protein is CATSRDGANRNSPLHF. The DNA of the CDR3 is TGTGCCACCAGCAGAGATGGGGCAAACAGGAATTCACCCCTCCACTTT.

This clonotype was seen at least ten times. The CDR3 DNA is TGTGCCACCTCCACAGGGGGCTCCTATAATTCACCCCTCCACTTT. Its protein is CATSTGGSYNSPLHF. The rearrangement links TRBV10-3 to TRBJ1-6, with TRBD1 matching over 8 bases. This CDR3 spans 15 amino acids. The trim removed 10 bases at V and 0 bases at J, leaving 5 bases unmatched. Per germline, CDR1 ENHRY and CDR2 SYGVKD.

This clonotype was detected ten times or more. The chain joins TRBV6-5 to TRBJ2-7, with D possibly TRBD2 on 5 matching bases. CDR1 is MNHEY, CDR2 SVGAGI, per germline. The ends were cut back, 2 bases at V and 5 bases at J, with 16 bases in the middle. The CDR3 spans 15 residues. The CDR3 is CASSYTPRSGDEQYF. In nucleotides, the CDR3 is TGTGCCAGCAGTTACACCCCCCGCAGCGGCGACGAGCAGTACTTC.

V usage is TRBV6-1 and J usage is TRBJ2-1; 7 nucleotides agree with TRBD1. The CDR3 is made up of 13 amino acids. Looked up from germline, CDR1 is MNHNS and CDR2 is SASEGT. J gave up 6 bases and V 8 bases, and 7 bases lay outside the gene matches. The CDR3 here is CASSGGPSNEQFF. CDR3 bases: TGTGCCAGCTCAGGGGGTCCATCCAATGAGCAGTTCTTC.

This clonotype was detected many times. The rearrangement uses TRBV7-2 and TRBJ2-7; perhaps TRBD1 as D (6 bases). Looked up from germline, CDR1 is SGHTA and CDR2 is FQGNSA. CDR3 length: 14 amino acids. V lost 5 bases, J lost 4 bases, and 15 bases lay in between. The CDR3 DNA reads as TGTGCCAGCAGCCGACCGGGACACAGGTACGAGCAGTACTTC. Encoded protein: CASSRPGHRYEQYF.

This clonotype was seen a handful of times. The chain joins TRBV7-6 to TRBJ2-5; D gene uncertain. This CDR3 contains 14 residues. Germline loops: CDR1 SGHVS, CDR2 FNYEAQ. Between the trimmed V and J ends, which lost 5 bases and 1 base, there was a span of 11 bases. The CDR3 nucleotides are TGTGCCAGCAGCGCTAGACCAAGCCAAGAGACCCAGTACTTC. It specifies CASSARPSQETQYF.

Ten or more counts support this clonotype. The V gene is TRBV20-1, the J gene TRBJ1-6; 9 bases line up with TRBD1. The CDR3 is 14 amino acids. Germline loops: CDR1 DFQATT, CDR2 SNEGSKA (reference sequence). Trimming cost V 5 bases and J 7 bases; bases outside gene matches: 6. Written as DNA, the CDR3 is TGCAGTGCTTGGCCGGGACAGGGAAATTCACCCCTCCACTTT. Its translation: CSAWPGQGNSPLHF.

This clonotype was counted many times. The V call is TRBV6-5, the J call TRBJ2-3, with 12 bases that match TRBD1. CDR1 is MNHEY and CDR2 is SVGAGI in the germline V gene. The CDR3 runs to 16 residues. Losses at the gene ends were 4 bases for V and 4 bases for J; bases not matched to a gene: 6. The CDR3 region has the DNA TGTGCCAGCAGTTTTGGGGACAGGGGGCGCTCAGATACGCAGTATTTT. It yields the protein CASSFGDRGRSDTQYF.

In this sample, this clonotype turned up many times. The V gene is TRBV7-2, the J gene TRBJ2-7; 11 nucleotides align to TRBD2. The CDR3 is 15 amino acids. V trimming: 1 base; J trimming: 2 bases; junction bases outside the gene matches: 1. Per the germline V gene, CDR1 is SGHTA and CDR2 is FQGNSA. DNA for the CDR3: TGTGCCAGCAGCTTAGTAGCGGGAGGGACCTACGAGCAGTACTTC. Its protein product is CASSLVAGGTYEQYF.

This clonotype was seen a few times. V gene TRBV5-1 combines with J gene TRBJ1-2; D gene uncertain. The CDR3 sequence is 14 residues long. Looked up from germline, CDR1 is SGHRS and CDR2 is YFSETQ. V lost 0 bases to trimming and J lost 0 bases, with 6 bases between them. CDR3 DNA: TGCGCCAGCAGCTTGGATCTAACTAACTATGGCTACACCTTC. Protein sequence: CASSLDLTNYGYTF.

This chain uses TRBV29-1 with TRBJ1-4, with 7 positions matching TRBD1. Germline V gives CDR1 SQVTM, CDR2 ANQGSEA. With V trimmed by 3 bases and J by 6 bases, 4 bases remained unmatched. The CDR3 consists of 13 residues. CDR3 in amino acids: CSVEQGGDEKLFF. In DNA, the CDR3 is TGCAGCGTTGAGCAAGGGGGCGATGAAAAACTGTTTTTT. The full variable domain, in which reference TRBV29-1 and TRBJ1-4 provide the parts outside the CDR3, is SAVISQKPSRDICQRGTSLTIQCQVDSQVTMMFWYRQQPGQSLTLIATANQGSEATYESGFVIDKFPISRPNLTFSTLTVSNMSPEDSSIYLCSVEQGGDEKLFFGSGTQLSVL.

This clonotype was seen many times. The chain recombines TRBV7-6 with TRBJ2-2, with D unclear. This CDR3 is 14 amino acids long. The V end lost 1 base, the J end lost 7 bases, and 10 bases lay between the germline ends. The germline V gene has CDR1 SGHVS and CDR2 FNYEAQ. CDR3 in amino acids: CASSLGRQSGELFF. The CDR3 coding sequence is TGTGCCAGCAGCTTAGGACGCCAGAGCGGGGAGCTGTTTTTT.

This clonotype has only a few counts. J is TRBJ2-7 and V is TRBV6-5, with D possibly matching TRBD1 (5 bases). V was clipped by 1 base and J by 0 bases, with 10 bases between them. This CDR3 contains 15 residues. Germline CDR1 reads MNHEY; CDR2 reads SVGAGI. This CDR3 is CASSYFIQASYEQYF. CDR3 nucleotide sequence: TGTGCCAGCAGTTACTTTATACAGGCCTCCTACGAGCAGTACTTC.

This clonotype was picked up many times. V gene TRBV5-1 combines with J gene TRBJ2-2, with D unresolved. Trimming pared 3 bases from V and 6 bases from J, leaving 12 bases between. The CDR3 extends over 14 amino acids. Germline V lookup: CDR1 SGHRS, CDR2 YFSETQ. CDR3: CASSSVIGSGELFF. In DNA, the CDR3 is TGCGCCAGCAGCTCGGTAATAGGGTCCGGGGAGCTGTTTTTT. Based on the CDR3 plus reference TRBV5-1 and TRBJ2-2, the full variable domain is KAGVTQTPRYLIKTRGQQVTLSCSPISGHRSVSWYQQTPGQGLQFLFEYFSETQRNKGNFPGRFSGRQFSNSRSEMNVSTLELGDSALYLCASSSVIGSGELFFGEGSRLTVL.

This clonotype was detected a few times. This chain links TRBV19 with TRBJ2-3; D remains unclear. The germline V gene encodes CDR1 LNHDA and CDR2 SQIVND (reference sequence). The CDR3 consists of 12 residues. V shed 5 bases and J shed 4 bases, with 7 bases lying between them. CDR3 in amino acids: CASSRTADTQYF. In nucleotides, the CDR3 is TGTGCCAGTAGTCGGACGGCAGATACGCAGTATTTT. Together with reference TRBV19 and TRBJ2-3, the CDR3 gives the full variable domain: DGGITQSPKYLFRKEGQNVTLSCEQNLNHDAMYWYRQDPGQGLRLIYYSQIVNDFQKGDIAEGYSVSREKKESFPLTVTSAQKNPTAFYLCASSRTADTQYFGPGTRLTVL.

This clonotype was detected ten times or more. The chain employs TRBV28 and TRBJ2-3; perhaps TRBD1 as D (6 bases). Trimming removed 5 bases at V and 6 bases at J, with 18 bases between. The germline gives CDR1 MDHEN, CDR2 SYDVKM. The CDR3 is 15 amino acids. This CDR3 is CASSPSDSNRDTQYF. The DNA for the CDR3 is TGTGCCAGCAGTCCCTCGGACAGCAACAGGGATACGCAGTATTTT.

This clonotype was counted a few times. The CDR3 is CASSLRQGLLDEQYF. CDR3 sequence (DNA): TGTGCCAGCAGCTTACGACAGGGACTCCTTGACGAGCAGTACTTC. The rearrangement uses TRBV11-2 and TRBJ2-7, with D perhaps matching TRBD1 (7 bases). Trimming took 2 bases from V and 5 from J, leaving 16 bases between them. The CDR3 length is 15 residues. Germline V gene lookup returns CDR1 SGHAT and CDR2 FQNNGV.